The TCR beta chain under discussion was sequenced for a study of blood T cell repertoires in COVID-19. Overall study: Specimens from acute and convalescent COVID-19 originated in the United States, Italy and Spain.

In the original analysis: The authors estimated nucleated cell counts from reference gene primer amplification. Produced via immunoSEQ multiplex PCR; TCRdb's table is partial and in-frame only. The DNA was the basis for D and trimming; V, J and clone size are from that table. Among over 250,000 clones listed, approximately 89% were seen once. The V end lost 6 bases, the J end lost 1 base, and 5 bases lay between the germline ends. The CDR3 contains 12 residues. This chain uses TRBV12-3 or TRBV12-4 with TRBJ2-3, with D uncertain. This clonotype was obtained from a man aged 35 to 55 who had recovered from COVID-19. Sample: peripheral blood. CDR3 sequence reads: CASRGGTDTQYF. The CDR3 coding sequence is TGTGCCAGCAGAGGAGGCACAGATACGCAGTATTTT.